This TCR beta chain was found in a study of CD8+ T cells in alopecia areata. In the study overall: Treatment comprised oral tofacitinib, 5 to 10 mg twice daily, in treated patients.

Study-wide points: Scalp samples also yield sequences of resident alphabeta T cells from normal skin.

As the sequencing template, cDNA was produced by extracting RNA and reverse transcribing it. The repertoire was sequenced with immunoSEQ multiplex PCR; TCRdb's copy has only in-frame clones and lacks some. The table has 100,000 to 150,000 clones, almost 50% seen once. In the case of this clone: No antigen is known for it.

Alopecia areata patients provided lesional scalp punch biopsies and peripheral blood, both collected for the study. This CDR3 is 12 amino acids long. Per germline, CDR1 MNHEY and CDR2 SVGAGI. V lost 7 bases to trimming and J lost 0 bases, with 6 bases between them. The chain employs TRBV6-5 and TRBJ1-2; D ambiguous. This sequence was found in a human donor with alopecia areata. The sample here was CD8+ T cells sorted from blood, taken at week 0. The CDR3: CASTAPNYGYTF. CDR3 in DNA: TGTGCCAGCACGGCCCCTAACTATGGCTACACCTTC.